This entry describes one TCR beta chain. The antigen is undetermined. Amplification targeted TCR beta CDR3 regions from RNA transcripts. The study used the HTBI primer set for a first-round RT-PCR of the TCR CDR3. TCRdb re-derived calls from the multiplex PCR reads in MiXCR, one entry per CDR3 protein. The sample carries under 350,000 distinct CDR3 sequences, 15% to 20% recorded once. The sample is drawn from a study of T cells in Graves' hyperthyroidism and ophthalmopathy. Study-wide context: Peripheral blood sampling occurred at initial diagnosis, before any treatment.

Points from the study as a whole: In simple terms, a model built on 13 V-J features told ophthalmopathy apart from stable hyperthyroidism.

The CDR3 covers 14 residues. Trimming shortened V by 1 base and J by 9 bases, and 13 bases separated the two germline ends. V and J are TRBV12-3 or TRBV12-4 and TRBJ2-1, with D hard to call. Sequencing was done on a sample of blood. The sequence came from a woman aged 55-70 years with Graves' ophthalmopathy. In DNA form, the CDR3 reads TGTGCCAGCAGTTTAGTCCTGGAGACTGGTGAGCAGTTCTTC. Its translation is CASSLVLETGEQFF.